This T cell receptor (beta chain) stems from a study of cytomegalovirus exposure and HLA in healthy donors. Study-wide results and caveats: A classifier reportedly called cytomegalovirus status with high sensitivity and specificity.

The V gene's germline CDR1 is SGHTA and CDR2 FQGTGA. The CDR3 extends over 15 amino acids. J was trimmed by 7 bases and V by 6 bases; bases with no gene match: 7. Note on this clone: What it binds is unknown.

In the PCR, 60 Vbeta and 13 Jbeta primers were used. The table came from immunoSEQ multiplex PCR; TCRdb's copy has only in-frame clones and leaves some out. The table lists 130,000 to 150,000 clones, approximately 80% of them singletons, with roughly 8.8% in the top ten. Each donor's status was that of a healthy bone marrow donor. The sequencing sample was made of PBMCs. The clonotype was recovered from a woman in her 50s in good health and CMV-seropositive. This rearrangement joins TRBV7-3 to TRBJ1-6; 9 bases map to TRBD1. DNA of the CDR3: TGTGCCAGCAGTTTCACAGGGGGCGCGAATTCACCCCTCCACTTT. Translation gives CASSFTGGANSPLHF. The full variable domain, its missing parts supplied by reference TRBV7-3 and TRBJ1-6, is GAGVSQTPSNKVTEKGKYVELRCDPISGHTALYWYRQSLGQGPEFLIYFQGTGAADDSGLPNDRFFAVRPEGSVSTLKIQRTERGDSAVYLCASSFTGGANSPLHFGNGTRLTVT.